This TCR beta chain derives from a study of beta chain features in type 1 diabetes. The CDR3 has 16 amino acids. CDR1 and CDR2 (germline): SGHVS, FQNEAQ. V lost 3 bases to trimming and J lost 9 bases; unmatched junction nucleotides: 10. Every isolated RNA sample was fully reverse transcribed, so sequencing captured expressed TCRB transcripts. The repertoire was sequenced with immunoSEQ multiplex PCR; TCRdb's copy has only in-frame clones and lacks some. The repertoire consists of a few hundred thousand clones, with more than 12% occurring once and the leading ten covering 0.019%. This clone was observed a few times.

The V and J genes are TRBV7-8 and TRBJ2-1; 11 bases match TRBD2. The sequencing sample was made of naive CD4+ T cells from blood. The source is a woman aged 18-30 years in good health. The CDR3 spells CASSFPLVAGGSEQFF. The CDR3 coding sequence is TGTGCCAGCAGCTTCCCGTTAGTAGCGGGAGGGTCTGAGCAGTTCTTC.